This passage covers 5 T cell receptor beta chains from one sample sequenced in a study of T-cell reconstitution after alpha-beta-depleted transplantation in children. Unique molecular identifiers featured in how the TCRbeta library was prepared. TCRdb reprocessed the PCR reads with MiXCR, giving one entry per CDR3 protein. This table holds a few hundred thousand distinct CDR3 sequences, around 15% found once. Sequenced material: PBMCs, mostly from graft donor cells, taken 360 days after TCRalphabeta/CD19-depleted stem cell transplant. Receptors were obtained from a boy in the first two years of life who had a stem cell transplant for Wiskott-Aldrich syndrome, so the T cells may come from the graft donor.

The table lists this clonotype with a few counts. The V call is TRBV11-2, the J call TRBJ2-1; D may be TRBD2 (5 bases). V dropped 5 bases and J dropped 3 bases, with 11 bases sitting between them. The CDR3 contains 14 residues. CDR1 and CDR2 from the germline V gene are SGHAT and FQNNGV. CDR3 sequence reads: CASSKGLIYNEQFF. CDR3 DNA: TGTGCCAGCAGCAAAGGACTCATCTACAATGAGCAGTTCTTC.

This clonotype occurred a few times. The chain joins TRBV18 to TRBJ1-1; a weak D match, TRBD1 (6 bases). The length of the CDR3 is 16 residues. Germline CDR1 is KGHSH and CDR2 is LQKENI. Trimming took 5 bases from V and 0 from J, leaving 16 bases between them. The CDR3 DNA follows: TGTGCCAGCTCATCCCGACAAGGGGGATTGAACACTGAAGCTTTCTTT. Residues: CASSSRQGGLNTEAFF.

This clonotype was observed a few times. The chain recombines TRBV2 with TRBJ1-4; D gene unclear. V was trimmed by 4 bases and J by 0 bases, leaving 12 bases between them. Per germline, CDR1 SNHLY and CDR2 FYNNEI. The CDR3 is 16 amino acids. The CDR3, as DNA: TGTGCCAGCAGTGGGGCGGGAAAGGCAACTAATGAAAAACTGTTTTTT. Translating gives CASSGAGKATNEKLFF.

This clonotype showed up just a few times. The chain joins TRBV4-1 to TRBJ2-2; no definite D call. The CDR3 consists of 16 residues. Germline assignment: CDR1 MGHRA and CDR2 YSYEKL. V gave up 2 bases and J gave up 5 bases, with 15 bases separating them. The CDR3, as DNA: TGCGCCAGCAGCCAAAGCCTCTCTGCGCGAACCGGGGAGCTGTTTTTT. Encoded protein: CASSQSLSARTGELFF.

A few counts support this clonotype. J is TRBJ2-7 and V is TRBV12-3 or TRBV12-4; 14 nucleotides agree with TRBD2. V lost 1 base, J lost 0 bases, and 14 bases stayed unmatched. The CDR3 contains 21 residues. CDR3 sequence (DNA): TGTGCCAGCAGTTTAGTTCTTAGTCCCAAGGGGACTAGCGGGAGCTCCTACGAGCAGTACTTC. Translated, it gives CASSLVLSPKGTSGSSYEQYF.